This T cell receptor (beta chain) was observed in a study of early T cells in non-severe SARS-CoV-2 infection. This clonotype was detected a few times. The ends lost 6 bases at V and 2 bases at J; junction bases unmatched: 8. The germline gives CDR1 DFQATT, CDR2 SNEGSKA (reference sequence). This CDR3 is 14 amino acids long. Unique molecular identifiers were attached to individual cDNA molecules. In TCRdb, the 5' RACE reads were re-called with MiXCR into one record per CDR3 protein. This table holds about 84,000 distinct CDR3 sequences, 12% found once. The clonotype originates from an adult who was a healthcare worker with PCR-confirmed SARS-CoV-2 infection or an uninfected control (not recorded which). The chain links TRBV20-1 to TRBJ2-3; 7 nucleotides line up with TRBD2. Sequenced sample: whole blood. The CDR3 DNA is TGCAGTGCCTCTGCGGGGGAGCACACAGATACGCAGTATTTT. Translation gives CSASAGEHTDTQYF.